This T cell receptor (beta chain) stems from a study of CD8 T cells in ankylosing spondylitis. J lost 7 bases, V lost 4 bases, and 4 bases had no gene match. This CDR3 has 13 residues. The germline V gene has CDR1 SNHLY and CDR2 FYNNEI. This clonotype was counted many times. TCRdb independently ran MiXCR on the 5' RACE reads; one entry per CDR3 protein. The sample shows about 140,000 distinct CDR3 sequences, roughly 31% of them seen only once. V usage is TRBV2 and J usage is TRBJ1-5; TRBD1 agrees at 7 bases. This receptor was identified in a male donor with ankylosing spondylitis. Input material: synovial fluid, either unsorted or a sorted T cell fraction (not recorded which). As DNA, the CDR3 is TGTGCCAGCAGTGGACAGGGAGGACAGCCCCAGCATTTT. It codes for CASSGQGGQPQHF.